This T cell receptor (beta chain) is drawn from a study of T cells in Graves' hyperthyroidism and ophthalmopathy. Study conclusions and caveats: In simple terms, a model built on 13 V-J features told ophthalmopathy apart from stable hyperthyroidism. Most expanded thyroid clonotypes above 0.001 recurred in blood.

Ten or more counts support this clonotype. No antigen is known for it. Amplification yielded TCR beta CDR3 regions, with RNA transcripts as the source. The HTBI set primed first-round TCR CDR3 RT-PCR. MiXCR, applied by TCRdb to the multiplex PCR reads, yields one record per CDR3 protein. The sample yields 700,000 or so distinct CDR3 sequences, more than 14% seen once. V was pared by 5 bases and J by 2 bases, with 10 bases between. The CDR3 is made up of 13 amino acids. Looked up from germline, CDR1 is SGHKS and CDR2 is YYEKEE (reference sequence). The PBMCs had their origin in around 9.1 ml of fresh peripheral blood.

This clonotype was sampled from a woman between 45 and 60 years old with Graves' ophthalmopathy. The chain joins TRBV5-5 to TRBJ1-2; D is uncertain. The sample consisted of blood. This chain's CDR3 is CASSFDNNYGYTF. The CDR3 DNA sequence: TGTGCCAGCAGTTTCGACAACAACTATGGCTACACCTTC. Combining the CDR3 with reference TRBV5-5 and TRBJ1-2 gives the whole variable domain DAGVTQSPTHLIKTRGQQVTLRCSPISGHKSVSWYQQVLGQGPQFIFQYYEKEERGRGNFPDRFSARQFPNYSSELNVNALLLGDSALYLCASSFDNNYGYTFGSGTRLTVV.